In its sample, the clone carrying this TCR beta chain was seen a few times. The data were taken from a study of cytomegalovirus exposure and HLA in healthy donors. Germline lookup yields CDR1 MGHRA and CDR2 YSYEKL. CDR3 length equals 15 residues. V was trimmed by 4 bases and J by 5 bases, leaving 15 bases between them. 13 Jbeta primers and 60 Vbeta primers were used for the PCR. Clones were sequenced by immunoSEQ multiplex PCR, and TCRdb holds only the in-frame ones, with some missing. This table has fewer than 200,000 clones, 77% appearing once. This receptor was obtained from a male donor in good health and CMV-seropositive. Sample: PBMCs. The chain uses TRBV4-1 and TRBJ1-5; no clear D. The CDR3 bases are TGCGCCAGCAGCCCTAGCGACCGGGAATATCAGCCCCAGCATTTT. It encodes CASSPSDREYQPQHF.